Sequencing of this TCR beta chain was carried out in a study of T cell responses to AZD1222 COVID-19 vaccine. Study-level information: Pooling was applied to second doses at about 4 or about 12 weeks. The study's findings and limits: Females made up more of the donors, who were largely white British, and clonal diversity may have come out too low. Vaccine-associated CD4 TCRs ranged over spike, dominating at 160-218 and 743-854.

To note about this clone: What it binds is not known.

Assay: immunoSEQ multiplex PCR; the TCRdb copy retains only in-frame clones and omits some. There are about 99,000 clones in the sample; about nine tenths occur only once, and about 4.8% lies in the top ten. V lost 0 bases and J lost 4, with 12 bases in between. This CDR3 comprises 15 residues. Looked up from germline, CDR1 is SGHTA and CDR2 is FQGNSA. This receptor was obtained from an adult in good health. Material: peripheral blood, obtained on day 0 of AZD1222 vaccination. The chain employs TRBV7-2 and TRBJ1-2; D might be TRBD1 (5 bases). CDR3 sequence reads: CASSLAGGFAYGYTF. The CDR3, as DNA: TGTGCCAGCAGCTTAGCCGGGGGGTTTGCCTATGGCTACACCTTC.